This TCR beta chain was sequenced during a study of T-cell reconstitution after alpha-beta-depleted transplantation in children. Whole-study findings and limits: Reported findings indicate that, about two months after transplant, alpha-beta T cells came from several hundred expanded clones, which were derived from non-depleted graft cells. Surviving recipient T cells and thymic progenitors produced the high day-60 TCRbeta diversity seen in some patients.

The germline V gene encodes CDR1 SGHRS and CDR2 YFSETQ. The trim removed 0 bases at V and 3 bases at J, leaving 9 bases unmatched. The CDR3 runs 17 residues. As it was prepared, the TCRbeta library received unique molecular identifiers. TCRdb analysed the PCR reads with MiXCR anew, one entry per CDR3 protein. The sample has about 980,000 distinct CDR3 sequences; roughly 29% are singletons. This clonotype was seen only a few times. No antigen is known for it. The chain has TRBV5-1 and TRBJ2-7; TRBD2 agrees at 10 bases. The starting material was PBMCs, mostly from graft donor cells, obtained 360 days after TCRalphabeta/CD19-depleted stem cell transplant. This clonotype was obtained from a boy in the first two years of life who had a stem cell transplant for SCID, so the T cells may come from the graft donor. The CDR3 is CASSLAKTSGENYEQYF. The CDR3 DNA reads TGCGCCAGCAGCTTGGCCAAAACTAGCGGGGAGAACTACGAGCAGTACTTC.